This entry lists 11 T cell receptor beta chains sequenced from one sample in a study of shared clonotypes between healthy human individuals. Sequencing was performed with immunoSEQ multiplex PCR; in TCRdb, only in-frame clones are kept and a portion is missing. Of over 1.5 million clones listed, approximately 98% are singletons. The sequenced sample consisted of naive CD4+ T cells sorted from blood. Documented subset: CD45RA+ positively selected. These receptors all come from a man aged 25-40 years in good health.

The rearrangement joins TRBV11-2 to TRBJ2-1; tentatively, D is TRBD1 or TRBD2 (6 bases each). V lost 0 bases and J lost 5, with 14 bases in between. Germline CDR1 and CDR2: SGHAT and FQNNGV. This CDR3 has 16 residues. CDR3 amino acids: CASSLERSGADNEQFF. CDR3 sequence (DNA): TGTGCCAGCAGCTTAGAAAGGTCGGGGGCGGACAATGAGCAGTTCTTC.

This sequence joins TRBV30 and TRBJ2-6; D remains ambiguous. Germline V gene lookup returns CDR1 GTSNPN and CDR2 SVGIG (reference sequence). The CDR3 runs to 12 residues. Trimming pared 4 bases from V and 2 bases from J, leaving 3 bases between. CDR3 sequence (DNA): TGTGCCTGGACGCCTGGGGCCAACGTCCTGACTTTC. Translation gives CAWTPGANVLTF.

This sequence joins TRBV7-2 and TRBJ2-1, with D perhaps TRBD1 (5 bases). The germline CDR1 and CDR2 sequences are SGHTA and FQGNSA. The CDR3 loop spans 15 amino acids. V lost 3 bases and J 3 bases, leaving 12 bases between the germline ends. The CDR3 here is CASSFIVQDYNEQFF. CDR3 coding DNA: TGTGCCAGCAGCTTTATCGTACAGGACTACAATGAGCAGTTCTTC.

V gene TRBV5-1 combines with J gene TRBJ2-3; possible D gene TRBD1, 5 bases. Germline V gene lookup returns CDR1 SGHRS and CDR2 YFSETQ. This CDR3 is 15 amino acids long. Trimming cost V 7 bases and J 2 bases, with 17 bases left between them. As DNA, the CDR3 is TGCGCCAGCCTCCGGATGGGGCAAATCACAGATACGCAGTATTTT. As protein: CASLRMGQITDTQYF.

The chain links TRBV7-3 to TRBJ2-1, with 7 bases aligning to TRBD2. Per the germline V gene, CDR1 is SGHTA and CDR2 is FQGTGA. V was clipped by 4 bases and J by 3 bases; unmatched bases: 3. The CDR3 totals 14 residues. The CDR3 nucleotides are TGTGCCAGCAGCTCGGGGACTATCTACAATGAGCAGTTCTTC. Protein sequence: CASSSGTIYNEQFF.

The genes are TRBV18 and TRBJ2-7; TRBD2 might be the D (6 bases). This CDR3 is 17 amino acids long. V was trimmed by 0 bases and J by 0 bases, leaving 15 bases between them. Looked up from germline, CDR1 is KGHSH and CDR2 is LQKENI. The CDR3 coding sequence is TGTGCCAGCTCACCACCCGGGAGTGGCATTTACTCCTACGAGCAGTACTTC. It encodes CASSPPGSGIYSYEQYF.

V usage is TRBV9 and J usage is TRBJ2-2; D is ambiguous. Trimming removed 0 bases from V and 3 bases from J, with 6 bases in between. In germline, CDR1 is SGDLS, CDR2 YYNGEE. The CDR3 covers 14 residues. The CDR3 region is CASSVEVDTGELFF. As DNA, the CDR3 is TGTGCCAGCAGCGTAGAGGTTGACACCGGGGAGCTGTTTTTT.

The rearrangement uses TRBV4-3 and TRBJ2-5, with D possibly being TRBD1 or TRBD2 (5 bases each). Trimming removed 0 bases from V and 5 bases from J, with 13 bases in between. The CDR3 totals 15 residues. The germline V gene encodes CDR1 LGHNA and CDR2 YSLEER. CDR3 protein: CASSQDWGPSETQYF. CDR3 sequence (DNA): TGCGCCAGCAGCCAAGATTGGGGACCCTCGGAGACCCAGTACTTC.

This clone has just one count. The chain joins TRBV29-1 to TRBJ1-2, with TRBD1 matching 7 bases. This CDR3 spans 16 amino acids. With 2 bases clipped from V and 4 bases from J, the junction kept 13 bases outside the gene matches. Germline CDR1 is SQVTM and CDR2 is ANQGSEA. The CDR3 is CSVEFSSVQGTYGYTF. The CDR3 bases are TGCAGCGTTGAATTTTCCTCGGTACAGGGGACCTATGGCTACACCTTC.

This rearrangement joins TRBV6-6 to TRBJ2-7; 7 bases agree with TRBD1. Germline V gives CDR1 MNHNY, CDR2 SVGAGI (reference sequence). This CDR3 comprises 15 residues. Trimming at V came to 6 bases and at J to 3 bases, leaving 11 bases not matched to a gene. Written as DNA, the CDR3 is TGTGCCAGCAGCCCCGGACAGGCCCGGGTCTACGAGCAGTACTTC. It encodes CASSPGQARVYEQYF.

J is TRBJ2-7 and V is TRBV2; D might be TRBD1 or TRBD2, each matching 5 bases. V was trimmed by 6 bases and J by 3 bases, leaving 15 bases between them. This CDR3 comprises 14 residues. CDR1 and CDR2 (germline): SNHLY, FYNNEI. This CDR3 reads CASRGLSQGYEQYF. The CDR3, as DNA: TGTGCCAGCAGAGGACTCTCTCAGGGCTACGAGCAGTACTTC.